Listed below are T cell receptor beta chains from one sample, sequenced in a study of blood T cell repertoires in COVID-19. Clones were sequenced by immunoSEQ multiplex PCR, and TCRdb holds only the in-frame ones, with some missing. The data contain around 190,000 clones, roughly 79% of them singletons. The sequenced sample was peripheral blood. The source is a woman in her 40s with COVID-19, enrolled during active disease. CDR3s include the opening cysteine and the closing phenylalanine or tryptophan. A D gene is named only where the DNA matches it firmly. Not all rows give a size; the values are once, few, many and, for expanded clones, a class.

len,j_gene,v_gene,d_gene,abundance,CDR3aa,CDR3nt
16,TRBJ1-5,TRBV7-6,.,.,CASSLGSAGGNQPQHF,TGTGCCAGCAGCTTAGGATCTGCGGGGGGCAATCAGCCCCAGCATTTT
13,TRBJ1-5,TRBV2,TRBD1,.,CASTGTGNQPQHF,TGTGCCAGCACCGGGACAGGGAATCAGCCCCAGCATTTT
13,TRBJ1-5,TRBV30,TRBD1,.,CAWSNRGLRPQHF,TGTGCCTGGAGCAACAGGGGGCTACGGCCCCAGCATTTT
13,TRBJ2-3,TRBV9,.,.,CASSVNVADTQYF,TGTGCCAGCAGCGTAAATGTAGCAGATACGCAGTATTTT
15,TRBJ1-1,TRBV19,TRBD1,.,CASSFAPDRGNEAFF,TGTGCCAGTAGCTTCGCCCCGGACAGGGGAAATGAAGCTTTCTTT
14,TRBJ2-7,TRBV19,.,.,CASSRAGILDEQYF,TGTGCCAGTAGCCGAGCAGGTATCTTGGACGAGCAGTACTTC
15,TRBJ2-5,TRBV9,TRBD2,.,CASSVGTSVPETQYF,TGTGCCAGCAGCGTCGGGACTAGCGTCCCGGAGACCCAGTACTTC
18,TRBJ2-3,TRBV7-9,TRBD2,few,CASSPRGTSAYLPDTQYF,TGTGCCAGCAGCCCTAGGGGCACTAGCGCTTATTTACCAGATACGCAGTATTTT
14,TRBJ2-1,TRBV11-1,TRBD1,once,CASSRQTGGDEQFF,TGTGCCAGCAGCCGGCAGACAGGGGGGGATGAGCAGTTCTTC
16,TRBJ1-2,TRBV2,.,once,CASSESVGTRTDGYTF,TGTGCCAGCAGTGAATCAGTCGGGACAAGAACTGATGGCTACACCTTC
14,TRBJ2-3,TRBV7-9,.,.,CASSFRQATDTQYF,TGTGCCAGCAGCTTTCGACAAGCAACAGATACGCAGTATTTT
14,TRBJ2-2,TRBV25-1,TRBD1,many,CASSVTGAHGELFF,TGTGCCAGCAGTGTAACAGGGGCGCACGGGGAGCTGTTTTTT
15,TRBJ1-5,TRBV19,.,.,CASSIGGQYNQPQHF,TGTGCCAGTAGTATCGGCGGTCAATACAATCAGCCCCAGCATTTT
14,TRBJ2-2,TRBV6-5,TRBD1,.,CASSWDRRGGELFF,TGTGCCAGCAGTTGGGACAGGCGGGGCGGGGAGCTGTTTTTT
16,TRBJ2-1,TRBV4-2,.,many,CASSQPRLRLNNEQFF,TGTGCCAGCAGCCAACCCAGACTACGCCTAAACAATGAGCAGTTCTTC
16,TRBJ2-1,TRBV3-1/TRBV3-2,TRBD2,.,CASSYSGRRPYNEQFF,TGTGCCAGCAGTTATAGCGGGAGACGGCCCTACAATGAGCAGTTCTTC
15,TRBJ2-7,TRBV7-8,.,.,CASSGLVGALTRQYF,TGTGCCAGCAGCGGCCTAGTGGGGGCTCTTACGCGGCAGTACTTC
15,TRBJ2-5,TRBV5-6,TRBD1,.,CASSSSGTARGTQYF,TGTGCCAGCAGCTCTTCGGGGACAGCAAGGGGGACCCAGTACTTC